Described below is a single TCR beta chain sequence and its context. This clone was observed once. Its antigen is unknown. No qualities accompany the bases; no much larger clone lies one base away. The data stem from a study of control samples from healthy donors and cancer patients (TCRdb year 2020). The method behind the library was the immunoSEQ multiplex PCR assay. TCRdb stores this immuneACCESS table with in-frame sequences only. Part of the clones is absent; in the studies checked, under half of the shortfall reflects unresolved V genes, and no reason is known for the rest. This sample gives some 130,000 clones in total; around 93% of them show up just once. The ten most abundant clones make up about 1.5% of the sample. Based on the germline V gene, the CDR1 and CDR2 sequences are KGHDR and SFDVKD. Measured from the cysteine to the phenylalanine, the CDR3 is 16 residues long. CDR3 DNA is the only sequence kept; it has 48 bases, read in frame from the first base. At the junction V is shortened by 3 bases and J by 0 bases; bases outside the gene matches: 2.

The chain joins TRBV24-1 to TRBJ2-5; 11 bases in the junction line up with TRBD2. The specimen sequenced was PBMCs. The TCR originated in a middle-aged man with head and neck cancer. Here the CDR3 is given as CATSDMTSGNQETQYF. The sequenced DNA: TGTGCCACCAGTGATATGACTAGCGGGAACCAAGAGACCCAGTACTTC.